This record concerns one TCR beta chain sequence. Sequencing used immunoSEQ multiplex PCR; TCRdb keeps in-frame clones, though not all of them. Of 490,000 or so clones listed, around 89% were seen once; the top ten hold less than 2%. Categorization into cohorts depended on clinical history that participants reported. This record belongs to a study of blood T cell repertoires in COVID-19. The material sequenced was PBMCs or T cells enriched from blood (not recorded which). The sequence came from a woman in her forties who had recovered from COVID-19.

CDR3 in amino acids: CASSLRTSGNPYEQYF. CDR3 DNA: TGTGCCAGCAGCTTACGGACTAGCGGGAATCCCTACGAGCAGTACTTC. The chain combines TRBV7-9 with TRBJ2-7; 12 bases are shared with TRBD2. This CDR3 region has 16 residues. J gave up 2 bases and V 2 bases, and 4 bases lay outside the gene matches. CDR1 is SEHNR and CDR2 is FQNEAQ in the germline V gene (reference sequence).